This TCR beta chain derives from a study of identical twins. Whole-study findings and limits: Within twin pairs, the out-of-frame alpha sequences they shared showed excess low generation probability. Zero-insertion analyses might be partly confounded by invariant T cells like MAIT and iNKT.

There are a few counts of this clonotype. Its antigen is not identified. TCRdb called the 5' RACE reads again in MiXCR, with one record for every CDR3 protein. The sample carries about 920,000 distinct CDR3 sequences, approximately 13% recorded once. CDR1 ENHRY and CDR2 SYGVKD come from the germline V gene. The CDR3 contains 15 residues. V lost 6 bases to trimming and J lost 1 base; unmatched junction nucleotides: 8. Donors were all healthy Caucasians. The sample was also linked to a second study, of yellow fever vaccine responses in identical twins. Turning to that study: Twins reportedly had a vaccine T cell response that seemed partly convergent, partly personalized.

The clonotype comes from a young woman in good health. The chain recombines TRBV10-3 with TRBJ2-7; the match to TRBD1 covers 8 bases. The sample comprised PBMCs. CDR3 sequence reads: CAIRTYRGESYEQYF. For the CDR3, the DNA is TGTGCCATCAGGACATACAGGGGGGAGTCCTACGAGCAGTACTTC.